This T cell receptor (beta chain) came from a study of blood T cells in healthy people across ages. Study at large: When template switching was applied, about one barcoded beta molecule was captured per two T cells. Overall study findings and caveats: Estimates of total diversity, which came from one million sequenced T cells, were considered to be underestimates.

As concerns this clonotype: As yet, its antigen is unknown.

Germline CDR1 is ENHRY and CDR2 is SYGVKD. There are 18 residues in the CDR3. Trimming removed 2 bases from V and 2 bases from J; junction bases left unmatched: 14. A second about 6 to 12 cycle PCR used barcoded and J-beta primers. Researchers report that each sample yielded at least 2.5 million CDR3-containing paired-end reads. One entry per CDR3 protein, called by TCRdb with MiXCR from the 5' RACE reads. The data contain around 780,000 distinct CDR3 sequences, about 56% of them singletons. Every donor gave about 9 milliliters of peripheral blood. The receptor was isolated from a man aged 40-55 years in good health. Sequencing was done on a sample of blood. The chain couples TRBV10-3 to TRBJ2-7; 8 nucleotides agree with TRBD2. The CDR3 region has the DNA TGTGCCATCAGTGAGGGTTCGACGGGAGGGCTCCACGCCTACGAGCAGTACTTC. This translates into CAISEGSTGGLHAYEQYF.